This is a list of T cell receptor beta chains from one sample in a study of shared clonotypes between healthy human individuals. Method: immunoSEQ multiplex PCR; TCRdb's copy keeps in-frame clones and lacks some. Of nearly 1,000,000 clones listed, over 75% were seen once; the top ten hold about 1.5%. The sequenced sample was memory CD4+ T cells sorted from blood. The origin of the receptors is a man aged 18 to 35 in good health. CDR3s include the opening cysteine and the closing phenylalanine or tryptophan. Fields, in order: D gene, J gene, V gene, clone size, CDR3 DNA, CDR3 protein. D genes are given only for firm matches. The listing skips clone size in some rows; elsewhere it reads once, few, many or a size class.

>TRBD2|TRBJ2-5|TRBV2|.
TGTGCCAGCAGAGGGGCGGGAGGGCCGAGGGAGACCCAGTACTTC
CASRGAGGPRETQYF
>TRBD1|TRBJ1-5|TRBV7-9|few
TGTGCCAGCAGCGTAGCGGGACAGGCCGTTCAGCCCCAGCATTTT
CASSVAGQAVQPQHF
>.|TRBJ2-1|TRBV11-2|once
TGTGCCAGCAGCGCAGGGATCAATGAGCAGTTCTTC
CASSAGINEQFF
>.|TRBJ1-5|TRBV7-2|.
TGTGCCAGCAGCTTAGAACATGTCAATCAGCCCCAGCATTTT
CASSLEHVNQPQHF
>.|TRBJ2-3|TRBV7-9|.
TGTGCCAGCAGCGCCCGAACGGTCACAGATACGCAGTATTTT
CASSARTVTDTQYF
>TRBD2|TRBJ2-1|TRBV6-5|.
TGTGCCAGCAGTCCTGGGACTAGCGGGGGCCCCGAGCAGTTCTTC
CASSPGTSGGPEQFF
>TRBD1|TRBJ2-7|TRBV18|.
TGTGCCAGCTCACCACCGGGGACAGGGCGACGTTTCTCCTACGAGCAGTACTTC
CASSPPGTGRRFSYEQYF
>.|TRBJ2-5|TRBV9|.
TGTGCCAGCAGCCCATACACCCAAGAGACCCAGTACTTC
CASSPYTQETQYF
>.|TRBJ1-1|TRBV15|.
TGTGCCACCAGCCGTTCGATGTTGAACACTGAAGCTTTCTTT
CATSRSMLNTEAFF
>.|TRBJ2-7|TRBV14|few
TGTGCCAGCAGCCAAGTGCCAAGGACCTACGAGCAGTACTTC
CASSQVPRTYEQYF
>.|TRBJ1-1|TRBV29-1|.
TGCAGCGTTGAAGAGGCGGGAGGTCCCATGAACACTGAAGCTTTCTTT
CSVEEAGGPMNTEAFF
>TRBD1|TRBJ2-2|TRBV10-3|.
TGTGCCATCAGTGACAACAGGGGGAGAGGGGCCGGGGAGCTGTTTTTT
CAISDNRGRGAGELFF
>TRBD1|TRBJ1-1|TRBV15|.
TGTGCCACCAGCAGGGCCGGGACAGGGACGACTGAAGCTTTCTTT
CATSRAGTGTTEAFF
>TRBD1|TRBJ2-7|TRBV11-3|.
TGTGCCAGCAGCCAACAGGGGAACTCCTACGAGCAGTACTTC
CASSQQGNSYEQYF
>TRBD1|TRBJ2-3|TRBV18|.
TGTGCCAGCTCATTACAGGGGGCAGATACGCAGTATTTT
CASSLQGADTQYF
>.|TRBJ1-1|TRBV4-2|few
TGTGCCAGCAGCCAAAGTGGGGGCCGAGGTTACACTGAAGCTTTCTTT
CASSQSGGRGYTEAFF
>.|TRBJ2-5|TRBV6-1|.
TGTGCCAGCACCGGCGGGGGCAGCTTCCAAGAGACCCAGTACTTC
CASTGGGSFQETQYF
>TRBD1|TRBJ1-2|TRBV28|.
TGTGCCAGCAGTTTAGACAGGGGGCGCTTTTTCGATGGCTACACCTTC
CASSLDRGRFFDGYTF
>.|TRBJ1-4|TRBV7-9|.
TGTGCCAGCAGCCGAGGAGACCCTAATGAAAAACTGTTTTTT
CASSRGDPNEKLFF
>.|TRBJ2-7|TRBV7-2|.
TGTGCCAGCAGGACTAAACCGGGACTCACCTACGAGCAGTACTTC
CASRTKPGLTYEQYF
>TRBD1|TRBJ1-4|TRBV27|.
TGTGCCAGCAGTTTTGGGACAGGGAAAAAACTGTTTTTT
CASSFGTGKKLFF
>.|TRBJ1-1|TRBV27|.
TGTGCCAGCAGTCGGCAGGTTAACACTGAAGCTTTCTTT
CASSRQVNTEAFF
>.|TRBJ2-1|TRBV2|.
TGTGCCAGCAGTGAACGCAGGGGGGTCATGGGGAATGAGCAGTTCTTC
CASSERRGVMGNEQFF
>.|TRBJ2-1|TRBV4-3|once
TGCGCCAGCAGCCAAGACCCGGGAGAAGTTAATGAGCAGTTCTTC
CASSQDPGEVNEQFF
>.|TRBJ1-3|TRBV11-2|.
TGTGCCAGCAGCTTAGACCCCGTCTACTCTGGAAACACCATATATTTT
CASSLDPVYSGNTIYF
>TRBD1|TRBJ1-1|TRBV5-1|.
TGCGCCAGCAGATCTGCCTACAGGGGAATAAACACTGAAGCTTTCTTT
CASRSAYRGINTEAFF
>TRBD1|TRBJ1-2|TRBV29-1|.
TGCAGCGTTGAACGCCCTGACAGGGGAGGCGGCTACACCTTC
CSVERPDRGGGYTF
>.|TRBJ1-2|TRBV7-2|.
TGTGCCAGCAGCTTAGCGAGCAGCTCCTATGGCTACACCTTC
CASSLASSSYGYTF
>.|TRBJ1-1|TRBV5-1|few
TGCGCCAGCAGCTTGGCCCGCACGGGCACTGAAGCTTTCTTT
CASSLARTGTEAFF
>TRBD2|TRBJ2-1|TRBV6-6|once
TGTGCCAGCAGACAGAGCGGGAGGGCCGGTGAGCAGTTCTTC
CASRQSGRAGEQFF
>TRBD1|TRBJ2-3|TRBV4-1|.
TGCGCCAGCAGCCTGGGACAGGGCCCAGATACGCAGTATTTT
CASSLGQGPDTQYF
>.|TRBJ2-7|TRBV5-1|.
TGCGCCAGCAGCGGGGGGGCCGGCGAGCAGTACTTC
CASSGGAGEQYF
>TRBD2|TRBJ2-5|TRBV5-1|few
TGCGCCAGCAGCCCTAGCGGGACCCTTAAAGAGACCCAGTACTTC
CASSPSGTLKETQYF
>TRBD1|TRBJ1-2|TRBV19|.
TGTGCCAGTAGTCCGGACAGGGGTACGGGTGGCTACACCTTC
CASSPDRGTGGYTF
>.|TRBJ2-5|TRBV4-3|once
TGCGCCAGCAGCCAAGGGGGAGCGTACCAAGAGACCCAGTACTTC
CASSQGGAYQETQYF
>TRBD1|TRBJ1-5|TRBV2|.
TGTGCCAGCAGGATCAGATGGACAGGGGACAATCAGCCCCAGCATTTT
CASRIRWTGDNQPQHF
>.|TRBJ1-4|TRBV7-3|once
TGTGCCAGCAGCTTAGTAATGCCTCAGGGGAGGCGGTTTGAAAAACTGTTTTTT
CASSLVMPQGRRFEKLFF
>.|TRBJ2-7|TRBV5-4|.
TGTGCCAGCAGCTTGGGCGGGACTTTCAGCTCCTACGAGCAGTACTTC
CASSLGGTFSSYEQYF
>.|TRBJ2-2|TRBV10-2|few
TGCGCCAGCACTTGGACTCTGAACACCGGGGAGCTGTTTTTT
CASTWTLNTGELFF
>.|TRBJ1-1|TRBV5-1|few
TGCGCCAGCAGCTTGTTACAGCCGAACACTGAAGCTTTCTTT
CASSLLQPNTEAFF
>.|TRBJ2-7|TRBV11-2|.
TGTGCCAGCAGCTTAAGTAGGGGCAACGAGCAGTACTTC
CASSLSRGNEQYF
>.|TRBJ2-1|TRBV6-5|.
TGTGCCAGCAGTGGACCCCCCTACAATGAGCAGTTCTTC
CASSGPPYNEQFF
>TRBD1|TRBJ2-7|TRBV29-1|.
TGCAGCGTTGAAGGCAGGGGGCTCAACGAGCAGTACTTC
CSVEGRGLNEQYF
>.|TRBJ2-7|TRBV6-5|few
TGTGCCAGCAGTAAAGGGGGGGCGAACTCCTACGAGCAGTACTTC
CASSKGGANSYEQYF
>TRBD1|TRBJ2-7|TRBV9|.
TGTGCCAGCAGCGTAGGGGGCGACAGGGGCCACTTCTGGCGCGAGCAGTACTTC
CASSVGGDRGHFWREQYF
>.|TRBJ2-5|TRBV5-1|few
TGCGCCAGCAGCTTGGTACCGGGGTACCAAGAGACCCAGTACTTC
CASSLVPGYQETQYF
>TRBD2|TRBJ2-5|TRBV9|many
TGTGCCAGCAGCCTAACGGGGAGGGCCGAAGAGACCCAGTACTTC
CASSLTGRAEETQYF
>.|TRBJ2-2|TRBV7-3|few
TGTGCCAGCAGCTTAGTCCGGGGAACAAACACCGGGGAGCTGTTTTTT
CASSLVRGTNTGELFF
>.|TRBJ1-2|TRBV7-8|.
TGTGCCAGCAGCTTTGACAGTTCACTGGGTGGCTACACCTTC
CASSFDSSLGGYTF
>.|TRBJ1-3|TRBV5-3|.
TGTGCCAGCTGTCCAGAGGCTGGAAACACCATATATTTT
CASCPEAGNTIYF
>.|TRBJ1-5|TRBV6-5|.
TGTGCCAGCAGTGCCACTACAGGCCTCAATCAGCCCCAGCATTTT
CASSATTGLNQPQHF
>.|TRBJ2-1|TRBV2|.
TGTGCCAGCAGTGGATCTAGCGCGACTTACAATGAGCAGTTCTTC
CASSGSSATYNEQFF